This entry lists 17 T cell receptor beta chains sequenced from one sample in a study of blood T cells in healthy people across ages. A second PCR, run for about 6 to 11 cycles, used a sample-barcoded 5' primer plus a J-beta primer mix. TCRdb used MiXCR to reprocess the 5' RACE reads, holding one entry per CDR3 protein. The profile shows hundreds of thousands of distinct CDR3 sequences, roughly 26% of them singletons. These sequences were also reported in another study, on T cells of mothers and their children.

The sequencing sample was made of blood. The receptors derive from a boy younger than 18 in good health.

This chain connects TRBV10-3 to TRBJ2-3, with 11 nucleotides matching TRBD1. The CDR3 consists of 15 residues. The V gene end was trimmed by 7 bases and the J gene end by 2 bases; junction bases not matched to a gene: 5. The germline V gene has CDR1 ENHRY and CDR2 SYGVKD. CDR3 sequence reads: CAINPGQGDTDTQYF. The CDR3 nucleotides read TGTGCCATCAACCCGGGACAGGGGGACACAGATACGCAGTATTTT.

This chain connects TRBV20-1 to TRBJ2-3; D not certain. The ends were cut back, 2 bases at V and 2 bases at J, with 11 bases in the middle. CDR3 size: 14 residues. Germline loops: CDR1 DFQATT, CDR2 SNEGSKA (reference sequence). Here the CDR3 DNA reads TGCAGTGCTAGAAGATTCACAATCACAGATACGCAGTATTTT. Protein: CSARRFTITDTQYF.

This sequence joins TRBV6-2 or TRBV6-3 and TRBJ1-5, with a possible D match to TRBD1 (6 bases). The CDR3 runs to 11 residues. Looked up from germline, CDR1 is MNHEY and CDR2 is SVGEGT. V was clipped by 5 bases and J by 13 bases, with 12 bases between them. CDR3 coding DNA: TGTGCCAGCAGTCACACAGGGCCACAGCATTTT. Residues: CASSHTGPQHF.

This clonotype occurred a few times. The V call is TRBV5-1, the J call TRBJ2-5; possible D gene TRBD2, 6 bases. The CDR3 is 13 amino acids. The V gene's germline CDR1 is SGHRS and CDR2 YFSETQ. With 1 base removed from V and 5 bases from J, the gap between germline ends came to 9 bases. CDR3 nucleotide sequence: TGCGCCAGCAGCTTGACTAGCAGTGAGACCCAGTACTTC. It yields the protein CASSLTSSETQYF. Based on the CDR3 plus reference TRBV5-1 and TRBJ2-5, the full variable domain is KAGVTQTPRYLIKTRGQQVTLSCSPISGHRSVSWYQQTPGQGLQFLFEYFSETQRNKGNFPGRFSGRQFSNSRSEMNVSTLELGDSALYLCASSLTSSETQYFGPGTRLLVL.

V is TRBV5-1 and J is TRBJ2-1; 15 positions agree with TRBD2. The germline V gene encodes CDR1 SGHRS and CDR2 YFSETQ. V trimming: 4 bases; J trimming: 2 bases; junction bases outside the gene matches: 7. The CDR3 contains 18 residues. In DNA form, the CDR3 reads TGCGCCAGCAGCACTGGGACTAGCGGGGGGCTCACCTACAATGAGCAGTTCTTC. Translating it yields CASSTGTSGGLTYNEQFF.

With respect to this clonotype: One end of the junction varies from germline; a read error may be responsible. The rearrangement links TRBV20-1 to TRBJ2-1, with a tentative D call TRBD1 (6 bases). Germline CDR1 reads DFQATT; CDR2 reads SNEGSKA (reference sequence). CDR3 length equals 13 residues. CDR3 sequence: CSARGGSYNEQFF. CDR3 bases: TGCAGTGCCAGAGGGGGCTCCTACAATGAGCAGTTCTTC.

This chain uses TRBV11-2 with TRBJ1-6; TRBD1 matches 7 bases. V shed 4 bases and J 7 bases; nucleotides not matched to a gene: 7. The CDR3 runs 15 residues. CDR1 SGHAT and CDR2 FQNNGV come from the germline V gene. The CDR3 DNA sequence: TGTGCCAGCAGCTCCGAGTACAGGGGCAATTCACCCCTCCACTTT. Residues: CASSSEYRGNSPLHF.

The chain couples TRBV7-2 to TRBJ2-5, with 7 positions matching TRBD2. The germline CDR1 and CDR2 sequences are SGHTA and FQGNSA. This CDR3 comprises 15 residues. The V gene end was trimmed by 1 base and the J gene end by 5 bases; junction bases not matched to a gene: 7. The CDR3 spells CASSLVGRVRETQYF. CDR3 coding DNA: TGTGCCAGCAGCTTAGTGGGGAGGGTGAGGGAGACCCAGTACTTC.

This clonotype turned up a few times. V and J are TRBV2 and TRBJ2-1, with D perhaps TRBD2 (5 bases). Per germline, CDR1 SNHLY and CDR2 FYNNEI. The CDR3 is 13 amino acids. Deletions cut 4 bases from V and 8 bases from J, with 12 bases between. CDR3 region: CASSGRLADEQFF. CDR3 nucleotide sequence: TGTGCCAGCAGTGGTCGTCTAGCCGATGAGCAGTTCTTC.

This clonotype was picked up a small number of times. The V call is TRBV9, the J call TRBJ1-6; D might be TRBD1 (5 bases). Germline assignment: CDR1 SGDLS and CDR2 YYNGEE. The V end lost 0 bases, the J end lost 10 bases, and 17 bases lay between the germline ends. The CDR3 extends over 16 amino acids. The CDR3 sequence: CASSVDQPGLNSPLHF. The CDR3 DNA reads as TGTGCCAGCAGCGTAGACCAGCCAGGGCTTAACTCACCCCTCCACTTT.

The chain is built from TRBV5-1 and TRBJ1-4, with 8 bases identical to TRBD1. CDR3 length: 14 amino acids. With V trimmed by 4 bases and J by 6 bases, 5 bases remained unmatched. The germline V gene encodes CDR1 SGHRS and CDR2 YFSETQ. This CDR3 is CASSHRGEHEKLFF. In DNA form, the CDR3 reads TGCGCCAGCAGCCACAGGGGGGAACATGAAAAACTGTTTTTT.

The J gene is TRBJ2-7, the V gene TRBV6-1; D unclear. CDR1 is MNHNS and CDR2 is SASEGT in the germline V gene. V lost 6 bases, J lost 2 bases, and 14 bases lay in between. The CDR3 has 14 amino acids. CDR3 protein: CASSDDAFPYEQYF. DNA of the CDR3: TGTGCCAGCAGCGACGACGCGTTCCCCTACGAGCAGTACTTC.

This clonotype has only a few counts. This chain uses TRBV12-3 or TRBV12-4 with TRBJ2-7, with D maybe TRBD2 (5 bases). CDR3 length: 13 amino acids. Trimming took off 8 bases at V and 3 bases at J, with 14 bases between the two ends. CDR3 residues: CASAPDGNYEQYF. The CDR3 coding sequence is TGTGCCAGCGCCCCGGACGGGAACTACGAGCAGTACTTC.

This clonotype was seen a handful of times. The V and J genes are TRBV6-6 and TRBJ2-5, with TRBD1 matching 7 bases. Matching the DNA end better, TRBJ2-7 makes the J call doubtful. Germline V CDR1 and CDR2: MNHNY, SVGAGI (reference sequence). The CDR3 consists of 16 residues. The CDR3: CASSYPITGDSYEQYF. CDR3 in DNA: TGTGCCAGCAGTTACCCGATTACAGGGGATTCCTACGAGCAGTACTTC.

This clonotype showed up just a few times. The V and J genes are TRBV7-2 and TRBJ2-7, with no clear D. Germline CDR1 is SGHTA and CDR2 is FQGNSA. V gave up 5 bases and J gave up 0 bases, with 11 bases separating them. CDR3 length: 14 amino acids. In DNA, the CDR3 is TGTGCCAGCAGCCCGCAGAGGTACTCCTACGAGCAGTACTTC. Translation gives CASSPQRYSYEQYF.

This clonotype appeared a few times. The chain links TRBV12-3 or TRBV12-4 to TRBJ2-5, with 8 bases lining up with TRBD2. The J call may be mistaken, given a closer DNA end match to TRBJ2-1. CDR3 length: 14 amino acids. The CDR3 protein is CASSWTSPRNEQFF. The DNA of the CDR3 is TGTGCCAGCAGTTGGACTAGCCCTCGGAATGAGCAGTTCTTC.

This clonotype was seen just once. The chain employs TRBV6-5 and TRBJ1-1, with 8 bases aligning to TRBD1. CDR3 length: 14 residues. V dropped 6 bases and J dropped 4; count of bases not matched to a gene: 7. Germline assignment: CDR1 MNHEY and CDR2 SVGAGI. CDR3 sequence: CASSRRQGITEAFF. CDR3 coding DNA: TGTGCCAGCAGCCGCCGACAGGGGATCACTGAAGCTTTCTTT.